This entry concerns a single T cell receptor (beta chain). Its antigen is not known. The data are from a study of T cell repertoires in cytomegalovirus infection. Study-wide background: Matching HLA type and CMV infection were both indicated by public TCR beta signatures. Whole-study results and caveats: HLA-C-restricted CMV clonotypes gave the most frequent clonotype in two of eight donors.

TCRdb reprocessed the reads via MiXCR and lists one record per CDR3 protein. The sample has hundreds of thousands of distinct CDR3 sequences, less than 25% seen once; the top ten hold less than 10%. V lost 2 bases and J lost 6, with 19 bases in between. This CDR3 has 16 residues. CDR1 and CDR2 from the germline V gene are SGDLS and YYNGEE. Sequenced material: CD8+ T cells from PBMCs. The V call is TRBV9, the J call TRBJ2-3; D is unclear. The receptor was derived from a human donor in good health (CMV status not recorded). Some clones in this sample may be carry-over from other donors' samples. In DNA form, the CDR3 reads TGTGCCAGCAGCGTGACTTCTCTGGGTAATGATGATACGCAGTATTTT. Residues: CASSVTSLGNDDTQYF.